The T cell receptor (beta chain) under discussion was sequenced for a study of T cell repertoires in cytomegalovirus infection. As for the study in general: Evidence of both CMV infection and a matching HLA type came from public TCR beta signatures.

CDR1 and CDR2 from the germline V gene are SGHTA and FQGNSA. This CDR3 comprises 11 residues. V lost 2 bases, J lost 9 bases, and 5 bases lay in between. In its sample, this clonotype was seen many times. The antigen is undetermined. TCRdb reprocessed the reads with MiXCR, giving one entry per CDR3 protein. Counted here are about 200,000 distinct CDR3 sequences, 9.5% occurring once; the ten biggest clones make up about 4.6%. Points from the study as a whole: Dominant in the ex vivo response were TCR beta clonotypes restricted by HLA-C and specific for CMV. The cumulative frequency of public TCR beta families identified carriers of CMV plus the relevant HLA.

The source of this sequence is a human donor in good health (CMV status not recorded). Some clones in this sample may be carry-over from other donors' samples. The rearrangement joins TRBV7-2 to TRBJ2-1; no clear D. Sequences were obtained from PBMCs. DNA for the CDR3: TGTGCCAGCAGCTTAAAAACTGAGCAGTTCTTC. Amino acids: CASSLKTEQFF.